This TCR beta chain was sequenced during a study of control samples from healthy donors and cancer patients. Assay: immunoSEQ multiplex PCR; the TCRdb copy retains only in-frame clones and omits some. Of 65,000 to 95,000 clones listed, over 75% are singletons. The CDR3 contains 13 residues. Per the germline V gene, CDR1 is MNHEY and CDR2 is SVGEGT. The J segment lost 8 bases and the V segment lost 2 bases, leaving 2 bases of the junction unmatched. This receptor was obtained from a man in his fifties or sixties in good health. Sequences were obtained from blood. The J gene is TRBJ2-1, the V gene TRBV6-2 or TRBV6-3; 8 bases are shared with TRBD2. DNA for the CDR3: TGTGCCAGCAGTTACGCGGGGGGCTATGAGCAGTTCTTC. Translating it yields CASSYAGGYEQFF.